The entry below gives a single TCR beta chain sequence along with its context. Antigen: not known. V shed 6 bases, J shed 5 bases, and the junction held 13 bases outside the gene matches. The CDR3 runs 16 residues. Germline CDR1 LNHDA, CDR2 SQIVND (reference sequence). This sample is part of a study of cytomegalovirus exposure and HLA in healthy donors. Only in-frame clones appear in the TCRdb table, and some are missing; sequencing was by immunoSEQ multiplex PCR. The sample has more than 60,000 clones; around 89% are singletons. Study-wide points: Rarity marked most TCR sequences, yet some public TCRs occurred in many donors.

The donors were members of the approximately 120-subject validation cohort (separate from the roughly 670-subject first cohort). Sequenced: PBMCs. This chain joins TRBV19 and TRBJ1-1; 9 positions match TRBD1. This clonotype was sampled from a woman under 30 in good health and CMV-seronegative. Written as DNA, the CDR3 is TGTGCCAGTAGAAAGGGAGTCGGGACAGGGAGGACTGAAGCTTTCTTT. This codes for CASRKGVGTGRTEAFF.